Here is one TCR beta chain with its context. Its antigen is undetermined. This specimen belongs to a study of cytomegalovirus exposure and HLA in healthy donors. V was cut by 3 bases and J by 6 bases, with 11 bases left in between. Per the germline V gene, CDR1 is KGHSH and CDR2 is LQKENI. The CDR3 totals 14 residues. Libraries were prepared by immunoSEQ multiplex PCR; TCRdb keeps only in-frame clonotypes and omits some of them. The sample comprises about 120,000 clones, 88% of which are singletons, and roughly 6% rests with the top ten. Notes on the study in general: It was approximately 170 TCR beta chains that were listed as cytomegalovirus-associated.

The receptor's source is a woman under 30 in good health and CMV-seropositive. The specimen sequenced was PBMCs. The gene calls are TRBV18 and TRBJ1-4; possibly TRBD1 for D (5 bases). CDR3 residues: CASSPAGPHEKLFF. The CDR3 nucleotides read TGTGCCAGCTCACCCGCGGGGCCTCATGAAAAACTGTTTTTT.